This T cell receptor beta chain was sequenced in a study of T cells after yellow fever vaccination (dated by TCRdb to between 2018 and 2021). Context from the whole study: Libraries from fractions with low cell numbers were prepared with the SMART-Seq v4 Ultra Low Input RNA kit. To follow T-cell clones before and after primary and booster YFV17D yellow fever vaccination, bulk TCR alpha and beta repertoires were sequenced over time. Blood was collected at multiple timepoints before and after primary and secondary immunization, and bulk PBMC replicates and cell subsets were isolated. Two healthy male donors made up the cohort, one aged 18 to 29 years and the other aged 30 to 40 years.

Reading the germline V gene (reference sequence) gives CDR1 DFQATT and CDR2 SNEGSKA. The CDR3 measures 13 amino acids from cysteine to phenylalanine. Only CDR3 DNA is held: 39 bases, read in frame from base 1. Unmatched junction bases come to 5, with V trimmed by 6 bases and J by 0 bases. The paper as a whole reports these results and caveats: Because abundant contaminating clonotypes from the bulk population could be contained in FACS-sorted repertoires, computational filtering was required. The study included only a couple of donors, which limits how far the findings can be generalized. The secondary T-cell response was found to be weaker but faster than the primary response, with a peak reached on day 5 rather than on day 15. A small share of clonotypes occurred in both CD4 and CD8 compartments, likely arising from convergent recombination. Most clones expanded after primary vaccination (almost 97% of CD4 and 88% of CD8) were re-detected after the booster, suggesting that broad memory maintenance occurred.

The treatment or condition label here, explained by the study, means: live attenuated yellow fever vaccine strain. A standard Ficoll-Paque protocol was used to isolate PBMCs from peripheral blood. Dynabeads CD4 and CD8 positive selection kits were used to isolate the CD4 and CD8 T-cell fractions. TriZol was used to extract RNA from bulk PBMCs, CD4 and CD8 fractions, and dextramer-positive and dextramer-negative fractions. This clonotype showed up many times. No antigen is known for it. Base qualities are not recorded, but no much larger clone differs from it by a single base. Synthesis of TCR cDNA relied on 5'RACE template switching, a step that introduced a universal primer site along with unique molecular identifiers. cDNA synthesis was primed from both the TCR alpha and TCR beta constant segments. Library amplification involved two PCR steps, and the second step added sample barcodes and sequencing adapters. Sequencing of libraries was done on Illumina HiSeq 2500 (2x100 bp) or NovaSeq (2x150 bp). Per the authors' processing: Demultiplexing of reads and collapsing into UMI consensus sequences were performed with MIGEC, and V(D)J alignment was carried out with MiXCR. Clonotypes responding to the vaccine were identified with edgeR on replicate PBMC samples, with the criteria of FDR below 0.01 and a log2 fold change above 5 up to day 15. CD4 or CD8 identity was assigned to each bulk clonotype according to whether the clonotype was present at higher abundance in the sequenced CD4 repertoire or the sequenced CD8 repertoire. Through fastp at Q25 and MiXCR, TCRdb rebuilt clones from the public reads, retaining in-frame beta chains. Identical CDR3 protein sequences are pooled into one entry, listed with their most common genes and DNA. The V and J calls and clone size come from TCRdb's table, not from the authors' own analysis. Across this sample there are approximately 120,000 distinct CDR3 sequences, with 7.4% seen only once. About 2.7% of the sample lies in the top ten.

The chain links TRBV20-1 with TRBJ2-7, with 7 bases aligning to TRBD1. This sequence originates from a man aged 18 to 30 who received the YFV17D yellow fever vaccine. The starting material was CD4+ T cells sorted from PBMCs, obtained approximately 11 days after the first yellow fever vaccination. Here is the DNA: TGCAGTGCGGTCAGGGGGTTCTCCTACGAGCAGTACTTC. It codes for CSAVRGFSYEQYF.